A single sample gave rise to the 25 T cell receptor beta chains below, sequenced in a study of cytomegalovirus exposure and HLA in healthy donors. TCRdb's copy holds only in-frame clones and misses some; the assay was immunoSEQ multiplex PCR. The data show roughly 150,000 clones, about 90% seen once. The sample was PBMCs. These receptors originate from a man younger than 35 in good health and CMV-seropositive.

J is TRBJ2-2 and V is TRBV5-5, with D possibly being TRBD2 (6 bases). This CDR3 has 13 amino acids. CDR1 is SGHKS, CDR2 YYEKEE, per germline (reference sequence). Between the trimmed V and J ends, which lost 7 bases and 1 base, there was a span of 8 bases. Here the CDR3 reads CASRRVNTGELFF. Here the CDR3 DNA reads TGTGCCAGCCGGAGGGTGAACACCGGGGAGCTGTTTTTT. Supplemented by reference TRBV5-5 and TRBJ2-2, the full variable domain reads DAGVTQSPTHLIKTRGQQVTLRCSPISGHKSVSWYQQVLGQGPQFIFQYYEKEERGRGNFPDRFSARQFPNYSSELNVNALLLGDSALYLCASRRVNTGELFFGEGSRLTVL.

The chain combines TRBV6-5 with TRBJ2-1; TRBD1 aligns across 10 bases. This CDR3 is built from 15 residues. Looked up from germline, CDR1 is MNHEY and CDR2 is SVGAGI. The V segment lost 3 bases and the J segment 4 bases; nucleotides outside the gene matches: 3. CDR3 coding DNA: TGTGCCAGCAGTTATAAGGGACAGGGGTACAATGAGCAGTTCTTC. Encoded protein: CASSYKGQGYNEQFF.

V gene TRBV9 combines with J gene TRBJ2-2, with 9 bases lining up with TRBD1. The CDR3 loop spans 18 amino acids. J gave up 3 bases and V 4 bases, and 13 bases lay outside the gene matches. From germline, CDR1 is SGDLS and CDR2 YYNGEE. CDR3 DNA sequence: TGTGCCAGCAGCCCCAGGACAGGGGACATTCAGGACACCGGGGAGCTGTTTTTT. It yields the protein CASSPRTGDIQDTGELFF. The full variable domain, rest sourced from reference TRBV9 and TRBJ2-2, is DSGVTQTPKHLITATGQRVTLRCSPRSGDLSVYWYQQSLDQGLQFLIQYYNGEERAKGNILERFSAQQFPDLHSELNLSSLELGDSALYFCASSPRTGDIQDTGELFFGEGSRLTVL.

This chain connects TRBV7-8 to TRBJ2-3; D unclear. V gave up 5 bases and J gave up 4 bases, with 16 bases separating them. The CDR3 contains 15 residues. Germline V CDR1 and CDR2: SGHVS, FQNEAQ. The CDR3 DNA is TGTGCCAGCAGCCAGCGTCCCATTGGGTCAGATACGCAGTATTTT. This sequence encodes CASSQRPIGSDTQYF.

Written as DNA, the CDR3 is TGTGCCAGCAGTCCGCGGACAGGCGGTGATGAAAAACTGTTTTTT. Translation: CASSPRTGGDEKLFF. The chain couples TRBV27 to TRBJ1-4; TRBD1 matches 7 bases. The CDR3 has 15 residues. Germline CDR1 reads MNHEY; CDR2 reads SMNVEV (reference sequence). V gave up 5 bases and J gave up 6 bases; unmatched junction bases: 9.

In its sample, this clone was seen a few times. The rearrangement links TRBV7-9 to TRBJ1-1; D is undetermined. The CDR3 is 11 residues long. V gave up 6 bases and J gave up 1 base, with 3 bases separating them. The germline V gene encodes CDR1 SEHNR and CDR2 FQNEAQ (reference sequence). CDR3 nucleotide sequence: TGTGCCAGCAGGGCGAACACTGAAGCTTTCTTT. As protein: CASRANTEAFF.

The chain uses TRBV10-2 and TRBJ2-6; possibly TRBD2 for D (6 bases). Per the germline V gene, CDR1 is WSHSY and CDR2 is SAAADI. Trimming removed 6 bases at V and 0 bases at J, with 9 bases between. CDR3 length equals 15 residues. The chain's CDR3 is CASSAGGSGANVLTF. DNA of the CDR3: TGCGCCAGCAGCGCCGGGGGCTCTGGGGCCAACGTCCTGACTTTC.

V and J are TRBV6-6 and TRBJ2-7; 8 bases map to TRBD1. CDR3 length: 16 residues. J gave up 6 bases and V 0 bases, and 10 bases lay outside the gene matches. Germline V lookup: CDR1 MNHNY, CDR2 SVGAGI (reference sequence). The CDR3 here is CASSYSRGRDRTEQYF. In DNA form, the CDR3 reads TGTGCCAGCAGTTACTCAAGAGGCCGGGACAGGACCGAGCAGTACTTC.

The chain is built from TRBV29-1 and TRBJ2-3, with 7 bases fitting TRBD1. The ends lost 5 bases at V and 0 bases at J; junction bases unmatched: 5. Germline V gene lookup returns CDR1 SQVTM and CDR2 ANQGSEA. This CDR3 region has 14 residues. CDR3 loop: CSVSAQGSTDTQYF. In DNA, the CDR3 is TGCAGCGTTTCTGCACAGGGGAGCACAGATACGCAGTATTTT.

This sequence joins TRBV7-3 and TRBJ1-3; D is uncertain. With 1 base removed from V and 0 bases from J, the gap between germline ends came to 16 bases. The CDR3 runs 18 residues. CDR1 is SGHTA, CDR2 FQGTGA, per germline. CDR3: CASSLMRQVLDSGNTIYF. CDR3 in DNA: TGTGCCAGCAGCTTAATGCGGCAGGTACTAGACTCTGGAAACACCATATATTTT.

This clone was seen a handful of times. This chain links TRBV5-4 with TRBJ2-7, with 8 positions matching TRBD1. The germline gives CDR1 SGHNT, CDR2 YYREEE (reference sequence). Trimming cost V 2 bases and J 2 bases; bases outside gene matches: 3. This CDR3 is built from 14 residues. The CDR3 reads CASSFGTGAYEQYF. The CDR3, as DNA: TGTGCCAGCAGCTTCGGGACAGGAGCCTACGAGCAGTACTTC.

The chain combines TRBV12-5 with TRBJ1-2, with D perhaps TRBD1 (5 bases). Germline assignment: CDR1 LGHNT and CDR2 FRNRAP. CDR3 size: 12 residues. V lost 6 bases and J lost 8, with 13 bases in between. CDR3 nucleotide sequence: TGTGCTAGTGGGCCAGGGTACGGCGGCTACACCTTC. Amino acid sequence: CASGPGYGGYTF.

The chain uses TRBV7-9 and TRBJ1-4; the match to TRBD1 covers 7 bases. The trim removed 0 bases at V and 5 bases at J, leaving 3 bases unmatched. The CDR3 is 15 amino acids. Germline V CDR1 and CDR2: SEHNR, FQNEAQ (reference sequence). The CDR3: CASSLAGTENEKLFF. The CDR3 DNA follows: TGTGCCAGCAGCTTAGCCGGGACAGAAAATGAAAAACTGTTTTTT.

The chain joins TRBV25-1 to TRBJ2-1; no reliable D call. The germline V gene has CDR1 MGHDK and CDR2 SYGVNS. V was cut by 7 bases and J by 2 bases, with 9 bases left in between. The CDR3 is made up of 13 amino acids. For the CDR3, the DNA is TGTGCCAGCAAGGAGAACACCTACAATGAGCAGTTCTTC. Protein: CASKENTYNEQFF.

The rearrangement uses TRBV27 and TRBJ1-2; D is uncertain. There are 13 residues in the CDR3. V was cut by 1 base and J by 4 bases, with 7 bases left in between. Per the germline V gene, CDR1 is MNHEY and CDR2 is SMNVEV (reference sequence). This CDR3 is CASSLFPGYGYTF. CDR3 nucleotide sequence: TGTGCCAGCAGTTTATTCCCGGGCTATGGCTACACCTTC.

The chain carries TRBV6-5 and TRBJ1-6, with D tentatively TRBD1 (6 bases). V was cut by 0 bases and J by 8 bases, with 11 bases left in between. The CDR3 covers 15 residues. Germline loops: CDR1 MNHEY, CDR2 SVGAGI. The CDR3 nucleotides read TGTGCCAGCAGTTACTCTCAGGGGTTGGATTCACCCCTCCACTTT. Translating it yields CASSYSQGLDSPLHF.

This chain joins TRBV7-9 and TRBJ1-2; TRBD1 matches at 10 bases. The length of the CDR3 is 18 residues. V dropped 4 bases and J dropped 2; count of bases not matched to a gene: 13. Germline V gene data show CDR1 as SEHNR and CDR2 as FQNEAQ (reference sequence). CDR3 sequence (DNA): TGTGCCAGCAGCTCAATATTACCCCGGACAGGGGGGAACTATGGCTACACCTTC. Amino acids: CASSSILPRTGGNYGYTF.

This chain links TRBV29-1 with TRBJ2-7; 8 bases map to TRBD2. The CDR3 has 16 amino acids. Trimming at V came to 5 bases and at J to 1 base, leaving 13 bases not matched to a gene. Germline loops: CDR1 SQVTM, CDR2 ANQGSEA. The CDR3 DNA reads as TGCAGCGTTACTGAAAGCTTAGCGGGGATTTCCTACGAGCAGTACTTC. As protein: CSVTESLAGISYEQYF.

The chain joins TRBV6-4 to TRBJ2-1; 7 nucleotides match TRBD1. The CDR3 loop spans 16 amino acids. The V and J ends lost 3 bases and 2 bases, in that order; junction bases with no gene match: 7. The germline gives CDR1 MRHNA, CDR2 SNTAGT. CDR3 protein: CASSDHRDRPYNEQFF. In DNA form, the CDR3 reads TGTGCCAGCAGTGATCACCGGGACAGACCCTACAATGAGCAGTTCTTC.

On this clone: The junction departs from the called germline gene at one end, perhaps through a read error. CDR3 DNA: TGTGCCAGTAGCGGGTGGACTAGCGGGAGCATAGATACGCAGTATTTT. Its translation is CASSGWTSGSIDTQYF. J is TRBJ2-3 and V is TRBV19; TRBD2 aligns across 13 bases. The CDR3 spans 16 residues. Germline V lookup: CDR1 LNHDA, CDR2 SQIVND (reference sequence).

V and J are TRBV30 and TRBJ2-7; no clear D. The CDR3 runs 15 residues. V was shortened by 4 bases and J by 0 bases, with 16 bases between the two germline ends. Germline V gene sequence: CDR1 GTSNPN, CDR2 SVGIG (reference sequence). The CDR3 nucleotides read TGTGCCTGGATTCGGAGTAGCCGAAGCTCCTACGAGCAGTACTTC. Protein sequence: CAWIRSSRSSYEQYF.

The V call is TRBV6-1, the J call TRBJ2-7, with 10 positions matching TRBD1. In germline, CDR1 is MNHNS, CDR2 SASEGT. Trimming removed 7 bases from V and 6 bases from J; junction bases left unmatched: 12. This CDR3 has 15 amino acids. DNA of the CDR3: TGTGCCAGCAACCGACAGGGGGCGAATTTGGGCGAGCAGTACTTC. Amino acid sequence: CASNRQGANLGEQYF.

The chain combines TRBV10-3 with TRBJ2-7, with 9 bases identical to TRBD1. Germline CDR1 ENHRY, CDR2 SYGVKD. The CDR3 has 15 residues. V shed 0 bases, J shed 6 bases, and the junction held 6 bases outside the gene matches. The CDR3: CAISESGTGQREQYF. The CDR3 DNA sequence: TGTGCCATCAGTGAGTCCGGGACAGGGCAACGCGAGCAGTACTTC.

This clone was detected once. The V call is TRBV7-6, the J call TRBJ2-1, with 7 bases that match TRBD1. The CDR3 runs 19 residues. The trim removed 5 bases at V and 3 bases at J, leaving 19 bases unmatched. Germline CDR1 SGHVS, CDR2 FNYEAQ. Here the CDR3 reads CASSQGQGVNLYIYNEQFF. The CDR3, as DNA: TGTGCCAGCAGCCAAGGCCAGGGGGTGAATCTCTATATCTACAATGAGCAGTTCTTC. Together with reference TRBV7-6 and TRBJ2-1, the CDR3 gives the full variable domain: GAGVSQSPRYKVTKRGQDVALRCDPISGHVSLYWYRQALGQGPEFLTYFNYEAQQDKSGLPNDRFSAERPEGSISTLTIQRTEQRDSAMYRCASSQGQGVNLYIYNEQFFGPGTRLTVL.

The chain combines TRBV7-8 with TRBJ2-7; a possible D gene is TRBD2 (6 bases). Trimming stripped 5 bases from V and 2 bases from J, with 16 bases between. The germline V gene has CDR1 SGHVS and CDR2 FQNEAQ. The CDR3 totals 15 residues. The CDR3 bases are TGTGCCAGCAGCCCTGAGGGAGGTGGGACCTACGAGCAGTACTTC. It is translated as CASSPEGGGTYEQYF.